These 5 T cell receptor beta chains were all obtained from the same sample, sequenced in a study of HIV-infected patients and healthy controls. About 480 ng RNA was reverse transcribed with alpha and beta constant-region primers. Separate chain-specific third strand synthesis with multiplexing indices produced the alpha and beta libraries. TCRdb recomputed calls from the 5' RACE reads with MiXCR, one row per CDR3 protein. The table includes about 7,400 distinct CDR3 sequences, 9% to 9.5% detected once. The repertoire came from unfractionated whole blood and reflected all unsorted peripheral T cells. The source was blood, collected before antiretroviral therapy. The origin of the receptors is an adult with HIV infection.

This clonotype was counted ten times or more. This rearrangement joins TRBV20-1 to TRBJ2-7; no firm D call. CDR1 and CDR2 (germline): DFQATT, SNEGSKA (reference sequence). The CDR3 extends over 12 amino acids. Trimming shortened V by 7 bases and J by 0 bases, and 10 bases separated the two germline ends. CDR3 loop: CSVRPVSYEQYF. CDR3 DNA sequence: TGCAGTGTCAGACCAGTCTCCTACGAGCAGTACTTC.

Relative to its sample, this clonotype is medium-sized. One end of the junction is discordant with germline, which a read error may explain. The genes are TRBV6-6 and TRBJ2-3; TRBD2 matches 8 bases. CDR1 is MNHNY and CDR2 is SVGAGI in the germline V gene (reference sequence). This CDR3 comprises 11 residues. This CDR3 is CASRSGGLPHF. The CDR3 DNA reads as TGTGCCAGCAGAAGCGGGGGCCTCCCCCATTTT.

Sample share makes this clonotype medium-sized (0.01 to 0.1%). The J gene is TRBJ2-3, the V gene TRBV5-1; D not resolved. The CDR3 has 12 residues. Germline assignment: CDR1 SGHRS and CDR2 YFSETQ. Trimming removed 2 bases at V and 4 bases at J, with 5 bases between. The CDR3 nucleotides are TGCGCCAGCAGCTTTCCTTCAGATACGCAGTATTTT. As protein: CASSFPSDTQYF.

This clonotype came up a few times. V and J are TRBV3-1 and TRBJ1-3, with D uncertain. The germline V gene encodes CDR1 LGHDT and CDR2 YNNKEL (reference sequence). The CDR3 totals 15 residues. V was clipped by 1 base and J by 3 bases, with 10 bases between them. The CDR3, as DNA: TGTGCCAGCAGCCAAGGTCGAGGGTTTGGAAACACCATATATTTT. Residues: CASSQGRGFGNTIYF.

There are many counts of this clonotype. The rearrangement joins TRBV20-1 to TRBJ2-3, with D tentatively TRBD1 (5 bases). V was cut by 1 base and J by 2 bases, with 13 bases left in between. CDR1 and CDR2 (germline): DFQATT, SNEGSKA (reference sequence). This CDR3 has 15 amino acids. The CDR3 nucleotides read TGCAGTGCTAGAGTGGAGACAGTCGCCACAGATACGCAGTATTTT. Translation gives CSARVETVATDTQYF.